This T cell receptor (beta chain) was obtained from a study of CD8+ T cells in alopecia areata. Whole-study context: Spontaneously alopecic C3H/HeJ graft donors, roughly 6-12 months old, gave skin to roughly 7-11-week-old female C3H/HeJ mice.

Notes on this clone: Its antigen is currently unknown. Gene names and germline match the mouse. The CDR3 is cut off 4 residues early in the read; its end comes from the germline J gene.

There are 16 residues in the CDR3. In germline, CDR1 is NSHNY, CDR2 SYGAGN. Trimming at V came to 2 bases and at J to 3 bases, leaving 5 bases not matched to a gene. TCR sequencing used cDNA made by reverse transcription of extracted RNA. This table comes from immunoSEQ multiplex PCR, and its TCRdb copy is limited to in-frame clones, with some not included. The repertoire consists of about 300,000 clones, none detected only once. Findings and caveats of the study: Whereas mice showed it more clearly, TCR sharing across patients was murkier, possibly because of HLA. Normal skin's resident alphabeta T cells are also sequenced in scalp samples.

A sort of pooled cutaneous lymph node cells used CD4, CD8alpha, NKG2D, NKG2ACE and other stains. The source material was CD4+ T cells sorted from a lymph node. This sequence joins TRBV13-1 and TRBJ2-2; 9 bases fit TRBD1. This clonotype was obtained from a C3H/HeJ mouse with alopecia areata. As its MHC haplotype, the strain has H2-k. The CDR3 bases that were read are TGTGCCAGCAGTGAAATGGGACAGGGACACACCGGG. Protein product: CASSEMGQGHTG. The whole CDR3 sequence reads CASSEMGQGHTGQLYF.